The clone carrying this T cell receptor (beta chain) was observed a handful of times. Its matching antigen is unknown. Mismatch with germline at one junction end may stem from a read error. The data were taken from a study of post-analysis software for immune sequencing data. Germline V lookup: CDR1 LNHNV, CDR2 YYDKDF (reference sequence). The CDR3 consists of 14 residues. Unique molecular identifiers featured in each of the TCR beta cDNA libraries. TCRdb fed the PCR reads into MiXCR, producing one record per CDR3 protein. Seen here are about 460,000 distinct CDR3 sequences, around 40% observed once, and the top ten hold about an eighth. Overall study results and limits: TRBV segments more frequent in patients than in controls numbered a few and included TRBV5-6, TRBV5-1 and TRBV20-1. Multiple sclerosis patients showed significantly lower normalized Chao1 diversity than controls did.

The sequence derives from a girl between 10 and 17 years old with multiple sclerosis. Sequencing was carried out using blood. The V call is TRBV15, the J call TRBJ2-1; D might be TRBD1 (6 bases). CDR3 coding DNA: TGTGTCACCAGCAGACGGACAGAGTACAATGAGCAGTTCTTC. Translated: CVTSRRTEYNEQFF. Using reference TRBV15 and TRBJ2-1 for the parts outside the CDR3, the full variable domain is DAMVIQNPRYQVTQFGKPVTLSCSQTLNHNVMYWYQQKSSQAPKLLFHYYDKDFNNEADTPDNFQSRRPNTSFCFLDIRSPGLGDTAMYLCVTSRRTEYNEQFFGPGTRLTVL.